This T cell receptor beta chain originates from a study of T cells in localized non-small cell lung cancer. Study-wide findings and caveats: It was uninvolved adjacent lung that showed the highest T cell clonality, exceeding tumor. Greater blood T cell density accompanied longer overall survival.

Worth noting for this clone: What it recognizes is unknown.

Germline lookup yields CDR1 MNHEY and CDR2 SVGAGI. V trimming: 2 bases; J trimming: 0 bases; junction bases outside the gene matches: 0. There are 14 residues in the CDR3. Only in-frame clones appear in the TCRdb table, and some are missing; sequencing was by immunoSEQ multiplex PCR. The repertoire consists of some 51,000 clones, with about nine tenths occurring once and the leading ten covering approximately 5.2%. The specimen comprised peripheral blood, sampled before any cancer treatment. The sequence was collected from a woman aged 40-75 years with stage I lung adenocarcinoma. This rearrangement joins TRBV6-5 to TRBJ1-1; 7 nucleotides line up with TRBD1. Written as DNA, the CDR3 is TGTGCCAGCAGTTACGACAGGGTGAACACTGAAGCTTTCTTT. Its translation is CASSYDRVNTEAFF.